A single sample gave rise to the 27 T cell receptor beta chains below, sequenced in a study of shared clonotypes between healthy human individuals. The method was immunoSEQ multiplex PCR; TCRdb's version includes in-frame clones alone and lacks a portion of them. This sample yields 700,000 or so clones, of which less than 80% are seen a single time; under 2% belongs to the top ten. The sequenced material came from memory CD4+ T cells sorted from blood. As to subset: CD45RA-negative fraction. The source is a woman in her thirties in good health.

This clone was observed a handful of times. The CDR3 DNA is TGTGCCAGCAGTCCCGGGACAGGGAGTCAGTACGGCTACACCTTC. As protein: CASSPGTGSQYGYTF. The chain links TRBV28 to TRBJ1-2; 9 bases match TRBD1. CDR1 is MDHEN and CDR2 is SYDVKM in the germline V gene. This CDR3 has 15 residues. V trimming: 5 bases; J trimming: 8 bases; junction bases outside the gene matches: 12.

This chain connects TRBV7-9 to TRBJ2-2; D is undetermined. Germline values: CDR1 SEHNR, CDR2 FQNEAQ (reference sequence). CDR3 length equals 14 residues. Between the trimmed V and J ends, which lost 2 bases and 6 bases, there was a span of 10 bases. The CDR3, as DNA: TGTGCCAGCAGCTTAAGTACAATAGCCGGGGAGCTGTTTTTT. It encodes CASSLSTIAGELFF.

The chain couples TRBV5-1 to TRBJ2-5, with TRBD1 matching 7 bases. The CDR3 extends over 13 amino acids. Per germline, CDR1 SGHRS and CDR2 YFSETQ. Trimming removed 4 bases from V and 3 bases from J; junction bases left unmatched: 3. The CDR3, as DNA: TGCGCCAGCAGCGGACAGGTCGAAGAGACCCAGTACTTC. Translation: CASSGQVEETQYF.

The chain combines TRBV21-1 with TRBJ1-5; the D call in the table, TRBD1, was not verified against the DNA. TRBV21-1 is reported as a pseudogene. The CDR3 length is 16 residues. The CDR3 loop reads CASSKVIPRGNQPQHF. CDR3 in DNA: TGTGCCAGCAGCAAAGTAATCCCCAGGGGCAATCAGCCCCAGCATTTT.

The V and J genes are TRBV15 and TRBJ2-7; D may be TRBD1 (5 bases). The CDR3 is 14 amino acids. The germline gives CDR1 LNHNV, CDR2 YYDKDF (reference sequence). V lost 0 bases and J lost 5, with 11 bases in between. CDR3 DNA: TGTGCCACCAGCAGAGAAGGGGCTTACAACGAGCAGTACTTC. This codes for CATSREGAYNEQYF. The full variable domain, its missing parts supplied by reference TRBV15 and TRBJ2-7, is DAMVIQNPRYQVTQFGKPVTLSCSQTLNHNVMYWYQQKSSQAPKLLFHYYDKDFNNEADTPDNFQSRRPNTSFCFLDIRSPGLGDTAMYLCATSREGAYNEQYFGPGTRLTVT.

The rearrangement links TRBV5-4 to TRBJ2-1, with TRBD1 matching over 9 bases. The CDR3 runs 15 residues. Germline loops: CDR1 SGHNT, CDR2 YYREEE (reference sequence). V lost 4 bases to trimming and J lost 5 bases; unmatched junction nucleotides: 7. In nucleotides, the CDR3 is TGTGCCAGCAGCCAGACCGGGACAGGGAACAATGAGCAGTTCTTC. Translating gives CASSQTGTGNNEQFF.

The chain has TRBV7-3 and TRBJ2-1, with 8 bases aligning to TRBD2. Germline assignment: CDR1 SGHTA and CDR2 FQGTGA. The J segment lost 9 bases and the V segment lost 1 base, leaving 8 bases of the junction unmatched. CDR3 size: 15 residues. CDR3 in amino acids: CASSLNPAGVPEQFF. The CDR3 DNA reads TGTGCCAGCAGCTTAAATCCAGCGGGAGTTCCTGAGCAGTTCTTC. Drawing the rest from reference TRBV7-3 and TRBJ2-1, the complete variable domain is GAGVSQTPSNKVTEKGKYVELRCDPISGHTALYWYRQSLGQGPEFLIYFQGTGAADDSGLPNDRFFAVRPEGSVSTLKIQRTERGDSAVYLCASSLNPAGVPEQFFGPGTRLTVL.

The chain couples TRBV27 to TRBJ2-6; D may be TRBD1 or TRBD2 (6 bases each). V dropped 3 bases and J dropped 0 bases, with 12 bases sitting between them. The CDR3 is 17 residues long. Per germline, CDR1 MNHEY and CDR2 SMNVEV (reference sequence). CDR3 sequence reads: CASSLTGLYSGANVLTF. CDR3 coding DNA: TGTGCCAGCAGTTTGACAGGACTATACTCTGGGGCCAACGTCCTGACTTTC. Complete variable domain (other parts from reference TRBV27 and TRBJ2-6): EAQVTQNPRYLITVTGKKLTVTCSQNMNHEYMSWYRQDPGLGLRQIYYSMNVEVTDKGDVPEGYKVSRKEKRNFPLILESPSPNQTSLYFCASSLTGLYSGANVLTFGAGSRLTVL.

The V and J genes are TRBV29-1 and TRBJ2-5; the D is unclear. Germline lookup yields CDR1 SQVTM and CDR2 ANQGSEA. This CDR3 region has 14 residues. Trimming shortened V by 0 bases and J by 1 base, and 9 bases separated the two germline ends. The CDR3 bases are TGCAGCGTTGAAGAGACCAGGACCCAAGAGACCCAGTACTTC. It translates to CSVEETRTQETQYF.

This clone has just a few counts. J is TRBJ2-7 and V is TRBV2, with 8 positions matching TRBD2. The CDR3 runs to 15 residues. V dropped 8 bases and J dropped 0; count of bases not matched to a gene: 9. CDR1 is SNHLY, CDR2 FYNNEI, per germline. CDR3 loop: CASGRALAGSYEQYF. In nucleotides, the CDR3 is TGTGCCAGCGGTCGGGCTCTAGCGGGCTCCTACGAGCAGTACTTC.

This sequence joins TRBV28 and TRBJ1-5; D unresolved. Germline V lookup: CDR1 MDHEN, CDR2 SYDVKM. This CDR3 has 15 amino acids. Trimming took 6 bases from V and 1 from J, leaving 13 bases between them. The CDR3 loop is CASRVPGPSNQPQHF. The CDR3 nucleotides read TGTGCCAGCAGGGTTCCGGGCCCCAGCAATCAGCCCCAGCATTTT.

This clone was seen only a few times. CDR3 sequence (DNA): TGTGCCAGCAGTGAAGCGGGACAGATAAACACCGGGGAGCTGTTTTTT. This codes for CASSEAGQINTGELFF. The chain joins TRBV6-1 to TRBJ2-2; 7 positions agree with TRBD1. Germline V gene data show CDR1 as MNHNS and CDR2 as SASEGT. V gave up 0 bases and J gave up 2 bases; unmatched junction bases: 3. CDR3 length: 16 amino acids.

CDR3 in amino acids: CASSLTVADTQYF. The CDR3 coding sequence is TGCGCCAGCAGCTTGACAGTCGCAGATACGCAGTATTTT. The rearrangement uses TRBV5-1 and TRBJ2-3; D unclear. V was shortened by 1 base and J by 4 bases, with 7 bases between the two germline ends. The CDR3 extends over 13 amino acids. Germline V gene data show CDR1 as SGHRS and CDR2 as YFSETQ. Supplemented by reference TRBV5-1 and TRBJ2-3, the full variable domain reads KAGVTQTPRYLIKTRGQQVTLSCSPISGHRSVSWYQQTPGQGLQFLFEYFSETQRNKGNFPGRFSGRQFSNSRSEMNVSTLELGDSALYLCASSLTVADTQYFGPGTRLTVL.

V usage is TRBV5-4 and J usage is TRBJ2-4; TRBD2 aligns across 8 bases. Germline V gene lookup returns CDR1 SGHNT and CDR2 YYREEE (reference sequence). This CDR3 comprises 16 residues. Trimming at V came to 4 bases and at J to 0 bases, leaving 6 bases not matched to a gene. The CDR3: CASSREGNVAKNIQYF. The CDR3 DNA reads TGTGCCAGCAGCCGGGAGGGGAACGTAGCCAAAAACATTCAGTACTTC.

This clone was observed a few times. This chain links TRBV28 with TRBJ1-1, with 8 bases lining up with TRBD1. V gave up 5 bases and J gave up 1 base; unmatched junction bases: 9. Germline CDR1 is MDHEN and CDR2 is SYDVKM. The CDR3 sequence is 16 residues long. The CDR3 DNA sequence: TGTGCCAGCAGTCCCCTGACAGGGGATCGGAACACTGAAGCTTTCTTT. It yields the protein CASSPLTGDRNTEAFF.

The rearrangement links TRBV7-2 to TRBJ2-5; no definite D call. Between the trimmed V and J ends, which lost 5 bases and 7 bases, there was a span of 11 bases. Germline CDR1 is SGHTA and CDR2 is FQGNSA. The CDR3 is 12 residues long. The CDR3 bases are TGTGCCAGCAGCCCCCTCCCTGGGACCCAGTACTTC. Translating gives CASSPLPGTQYF. The full variable domain, its missing parts supplied by reference TRBV7-2 and TRBJ2-5, is GAGVSQSPSNKVTEKGKDVELRCDPISGHTALYWYRQSLGQGLEFLIYFQGNSAPDKSGLPSDRFSAERTGGSVSTLTIQRTQQEDSAVYLCASSPLPGTQYFGPGTRLLVL.

The V call is TRBV7-8, the J call TRBJ2-1; 14 nucleotides line up with TRBD2. The ends lost 4 bases at V and 10 bases at J; junction bases unmatched: 6. The CDR3 totals 15 residues. Germline values: CDR1 SGHVS, CDR2 FQNEAQ. The CDR3, as DNA: TGTGCCAGCAGCTGGTCTGGGACTAGCGGGGGCGAGCAGTTCTTC. As protein: CASSWSGTSGGEQFF.

The V gene is TRBV7-2, the J gene TRBJ1-5; D unresolved. The CDR3 extends over 16 amino acids. Per germline, CDR1 SGHTA and CDR2 FQGNSA. The V gene lost 3 bases and the J gene lost 4 bases, with 16 bases spanning the gap. CDR3 DNA: TGTGCCAGCAGCTTGTCAGGAGATGGGAGGAATCAGCCCCAGCATTTT. Protein: CASSLSGDGRNQPQHF.

As regards this clone: A far bigger clonotype differs at one base, so this is likely a read error. V usage is TRBV5-4 and J usage is TRBJ2-1; TRBD2 agrees at 7 bases. V was pared by 4 bases and J by 0 bases, with 4 bases of the junction left unmatched. The CDR3 totals 15 residues. Germline V gene data show CDR1 as SGHNT and CDR2 as YYREEE (reference sequence). The DNA for the CDR3 is TGTGCCAGCAGCCCCCAGCGGGACTCCTACAATGAGCAGTTCTTC. Protein product: CASSPQRDSYNEQFF.

The rearrangement joins TRBV5-5 to TRBJ1-2, with 9 bases lining up with TRBD1. Germline values: CDR1 SGHKS, CDR2 YYEKEE (reference sequence). The junction had 8 bases not matched to a gene; V was cut back by 2 bases and J by 6 bases. This CDR3 is 15 amino acids long. The CDR3 DNA reads as TGTGCCAGCAGCTTCTGGGGACAGGGCGCCGATGGCTACACCTTC. The encoded protein is CASSFWGQGADGYTF.

The chain combines TRBV18 with TRBJ2-7, with 7 bases fitting TRBD1. V dropped 3 bases and J dropped 0; count of bases not matched to a gene: 2. Looked up from germline, CDR1 is KGHSH and CDR2 is LQKENI. The CDR3 is 14 amino acids. The CDR3, as DNA: TGTGCCAGCTCACCTCGGGACAGCTCCTACGAGCAGTACTTC. Translated: CASSPRDSSYEQYF.

The chain joins TRBV30 to TRBJ2-6; D remains unclear. V lost 2 bases to trimming and J lost 0 bases, with 8 bases between them. CDR1 GTSNPN and CDR2 SVGIG come from the germline V gene (reference sequence). CDR3 length equals 15 residues. The CDR3 sequence is CAWSPRISGANVLTF. In nucleotides, the CDR3 is TGTGCCTGGAGTCCCCGAATCTCTGGGGCCAACGTCCTGACTTTC.

This rearrangement joins TRBV9 to TRBJ2-7; weak D call: TRBD1 (7 bases). CDR1 and CDR2 (germline): SGDLS, YYNGEE. The CDR3 totals 17 residues. V lost 1 base and J lost 6, with 23 bases in between. The CDR3: CASSVRDLEGAPGEQYF. The DNA for the CDR3 is TGTGCCAGCAGCGTACGGGATCTGGAGGGGGCACCCGGCGAGCAGTACTTC.

The chain is built from TRBV4-1 and TRBJ2-2, with TRBD2 matching over 16 bases. The germline V gene encodes CDR1 MGHRA and CDR2 YSYEKL. The CDR3 is 17 amino acids. Trimming cost V 3 bases and J 6 bases; bases outside gene matches: 4. The chain's CDR3 is CASSQGLAGGRPGELFF. CDR3 bases: TGCGCCAGCAGCCAGGGACTAGCGGGAGGGCGACCCGGGGAGCTGTTTTTT.

There are a few counts of this clone. The chain carries TRBV28 and TRBJ2-7; TRBD2 is a possible D gene (6 bases). The CDR3 length is 15 residues. From germline, CDR1 is MDHEN and CDR2 SYDVKM. The V end lost 2 bases, the J end lost 4 bases, and 15 bases lay between the germline ends. DNA for the CDR3: TGTGCCAGCAGTTTAGACACGGGAGAATCTTACGAGCAGTACTTC. Amino acids: CASSLDTGESYEQYF.

The chain combines TRBV28 with TRBJ2-3, with D unclear. V lost 2 bases to trimming and J lost 7 bases, with 4 bases between them. This CDR3 comprises 11 residues. Germline assignment: CDR1 MDHEN and CDR2 SYDVKM. The CDR3, as DNA: TGTGCCAGCAGTTTAAGGTATACGCAGTATTTT. It codes for CASSLRYTQYF.

The rearrangement uses TRBV6-6 and TRBJ2-7; 10 bases match TRBD2. The CDR3 sequence is 14 residues long. After removal of 6 bases from V and 4 bases from J, the junction contained 6 bases not matched to a gene. Germline lookup yields CDR1 MNHNY and CDR2 SVGAGI (reference sequence). CDR3 in DNA: TGTGCCAGCAGCCAACTAGCGGGGCCATACGAGCAGTACTTC. It is translated as CASSQLAGPYEQYF.